Below are 26 T cell receptor beta chains sequenced from a single sample in a study of T cell responses to AZD1222 COVID-19 vaccine. This table comes from immunoSEQ multiplex PCR, and its TCRdb copy is limited to in-frame clones, with some not included. The sample yields roughly 60,000 clones, 60% to 85% seen once. The sequences come from peripheral blood, collected 28 days after the second AZD1222 dose. These receptors all come from an adult who received the AZD1222 COVID-19 vaccine.

The rearrangement joins TRBV7-9 to TRBJ1-2; D remains unclear. V lost 4 bases and J 1 base, leaving 13 bases between the germline ends. Germline V gene sequence: CDR1 SEHNR, CDR2 FQNEAQ (reference sequence). This CDR3 comprises 15 residues. The DNA of the CDR3 is TGTGCCAGCAGCTATCAGACCGGTCTTAACTATGGCTACACCTTC. Translation gives CASSYQTGLNYGYTF.

This chain connects TRBV2 to TRBJ1-3, with D possibly being TRBD1 (6 bases). V was cut by 6 bases and J by 5 bases, with 14 bases left in between. The CDR3 is made up of 14 amino acids. CDR1 SNHLY and CDR2 FYNNEI come from the germline V gene. CDR3: CASSSRQDRNTIYF. The CDR3 bases are TGTGCCAGCAGCTCTCGACAGGACAGAAACACCATATATTTT.

J is TRBJ2-7 and V is TRBV20-1; D gene ambiguous. This CDR3 is 11 amino acids long. Germline CDR1 is DFQATT and CDR2 is SNEGSKA (reference sequence). Trimming took 5 bases from V and 6 from J, leaving 11 bases between them. The DNA for the CDR3 is TGCAGTGCTCTACTCGACCTCGAGCAGTACTTC. Residues: CSALLDLEQYF.

The chain carries TRBV14 and TRBJ1-1; D is unclear. The V end lost 2 bases, the J end lost 11 bases, and 12 bases lay between the germline ends. Germline CDR1 reads SGHDN; CDR2 reads FVKESK. The CDR3 runs 12 residues. The CDR3 spells CASSQLEGTAFF. The CDR3 region has the DNA TGTGCCAGCAGCCAATTGGAGGGTACGGCTTTCTTT.

This clone was seen only a few times. The gene calls are TRBV2 and TRBJ1-2; D is ambiguous. The CDR3 length is 14 residues. V was clipped by 5 bases and J by 4 bases, with 14 bases between them. Germline loops: CDR1 SNHLY, CDR2 FYNNEI. The CDR3 nucleotides read TGTGCCAGCAGTAAGGACTCGAATACCTATGGCTACACCTTC. Protein: CASSKDSNTYGYTF.

V gene TRBV27 combines with J gene TRBJ2-5; 10 bases are shared with TRBD2. This CDR3 spans 16 amino acids. Germline CDR1 reads MNHEY; CDR2 reads SMNVEV (reference sequence). Trimming removed 4 bases from V and 3 bases from J; junction bases left unmatched: 8. CDR3 protein: CASSYLASGGKETQYF. The DNA of the CDR3 is TGTGCCAGCAGTTACTTGGCTAGCGGGGGTAAAGAGACCCAGTACTTC.

The rearrangement joins TRBV28 to TRBJ1-1, with TRBD1 matching 7 bases. The V gene end was trimmed by 5 bases and the J gene end by 1 base; junction bases not matched to a gene: 13. There are 17 residues in the CDR3. Germline loops: CDR1 MDHEN, CDR2 SYDVKM. CDR3 protein: CASSPLRQGAENTEAFF. As DNA, the CDR3 is TGTGCCAGCAGTCCCCTGAGACAGGGTGCGGAGAACACTGAAGCTTTCTTT.

The chain has TRBV19 and TRBJ1-5; D is ambiguous. This CDR3 region has 15 residues. CDR1 and CDR2 from the germline V gene are LNHDA and SQIVND (reference sequence). V gave up 3 bases and J gave up 1 base, with 10 bases separating them. The CDR3 reads CASSMVWGSNQPQHF. The CDR3 nucleotides read TGTGCCAGTAGTATGGTCTGGGGAAGCAATCAGCCCCAGCATTTT.

V usage is TRBV5-1 and J usage is TRBJ2-5; 10 nucleotides match TRBD2. V shed 0 bases and J 1 base; nucleotides not matched to a gene: 3. Germline CDR1 reads SGHRS; CDR2 reads YFSETQ. The CDR3 has 16 amino acids. CDR3 DNA: TGCGCCAGCAGCTTGGATAGCGGGGGGTCCCAAGAGACCCAGTACTTC. Translation: CASSLDSGGSQETQYF.

The chain carries TRBV7-2 and TRBJ2-5, with 10 bases identical to TRBD1. Germline loops: CDR1 SGHTA, CDR2 FQGNSA. V lost 3 bases to trimming and J lost 0 bases; unmatched junction nucleotides: 4. This CDR3 is built from 16 residues. CDR3 sequence reads: CASSFSGTGDQETQYF. DNA for the CDR3: TGTGCCAGCAGCTTCTCCGGGACAGGGGACCAAGAGACCCAGTACTTC.

The J gene is TRBJ2-1, the V gene TRBV4-2, with D possibly matching TRBD2 (6 bases). The CDR3 covers 12 residues. V was pared by 3 bases and J by 10 bases, with 10 bases between. Germline-derived CDR1 and CDR2 are LGHNA and YNFKEQ. CDR3 in amino acids: CASSQSAGEQFF. The DNA of the CDR3 is TGTGCCAGCAGCCAGTCGGCGGGAGAGCAGTTCTTC.

This chain connects TRBV6-1 to TRBJ2-7; no reliable D call. The ends were cut back, 3 bases at V and 4 bases at J, with 10 bases in the middle. This CDR3 comprises 13 residues. Per germline, CDR1 MNHNS and CDR2 SASEGT. CDR3 region: CASSEAAAYEQYF. The CDR3 DNA follows: TGTGCCAGCAGTGAGGCAGCAGCATACGAGCAGTACTTC.

The gene calls are TRBV9 and TRBJ1-3; D gene ambiguous. From germline, CDR1 is SGDLS and CDR2 YYNGEE. V dropped 2 bases and J dropped 0 bases, with 3 bases sitting between them. The CDR3 runs 13 residues. For the CDR3, the DNA is TGTGCCAGCAGCGTGAACTCTGGAAACACCATATATTTT. It encodes CASSVNSGNTIYF.

This clone showed up just a few times. This chain connects TRBV21-1 to TRBJ2-7. TRBV21-1 is tagged as a pseudogene. The CDR3 consists of 15 residues. The CDR3 spells CASSKWGTAGYEQYF. In nucleotides, the CDR3 is TGTGCCAGCAGCAAATGGGGGACGGCCGGTTACGAGCAGTACTTC.

V and J are TRBV6-4 and TRBJ1-5; 8 bases map to TRBD1. Trimming cost V 10 bases and J 2 bases; bases outside gene matches: 19. In germline, CDR1 is MRHNA, CDR2 SNTAGT. This CDR3 is built from 18 residues. The CDR3 loop is CANMDREVFWVGNQPQHF. The DNA of the CDR3 is TGTGCCAACATGGACAGGGAGGTATTTTGGGTTGGCAATCAGCCCCAGCATTTT.

This clone was seen only once. V usage is TRBV10-3 and J usage is TRBJ1-6, with a possible D match to TRBD1 (5 bases). Trimming cost V 4 bases and J 0 bases, with 13 bases left between them. CDR1 and CDR2 from the germline V gene are ENHRY and SYGVKD. CDR3 length: 17 amino acids. CDR3 sequence: CAISGTRQSSYNSPLHF. CDR3 sequence (DNA): TGTGCCATCAGTGGGACCCGACAGAGCTCCTATAATTCACCCCTCCACTTT.

V usage is TRBV15 and J usage is TRBJ1-5, with a weak D call TRBD1 (6 bases). The germline V and J ends were trimmed by 0 bases and 8 bases, with 20 bases remaining between them. The CDR3 runs to 17 residues. CDR1 and CDR2 from the germline V gene are LNHNV and YYDKDF (reference sequence). The chain's CDR3 is CATSRDEGGGPVKPQHF. CDR3 bases: TGTGCCACCAGCAGAGATGAGGGGGGCGGCCCGGTGAAGCCCCAGCATTTT.

The rearrangement uses TRBV18 and TRBJ2-5, with 7 bases matching TRBD1. J lost 3 bases, V lost 6 bases, and 4 bases had no gene match. The CDR3 runs to 13 residues. Germline assignment: CDR1 KGHSH and CDR2 LQKENI. The CDR3 sequence: CASSPGQKETQYF. In DNA, the CDR3 is TGTGCCAGCTCCCCGGGACAGAAAGAGACCCAGTACTTC.

The rearrangement uses TRBV5-1 and TRBJ2-5; D is undetermined. This CDR3 has 14 residues. Trimming removed 4 bases from V and 2 bases from J, with 12 bases in between. The germline gives CDR1 SGHRS, CDR2 YFSETQ. CDR3 loop: CASSPRNGQETQYF. In DNA form, the CDR3 reads TGCGCCAGCAGCCCCCGAAACGGGCAAGAGACCCAGTACTTC.

The sample holds a few counts of this clone. This rearrangement joins TRBV28 to TRBJ1-5, with TRBD1 as a possible D gene (5 bases). Germline CDR1 and CDR2: MDHEN and SYDVKM. This CDR3 contains 16 residues. V lost 3 bases to trimming and J lost 5 bases, with 17 bases between them. The CDR3 loop reads CASSLSGRGTYQPQHF. The CDR3 DNA reads as TGTGCCAGCAGTTTGTCGGGACGGGGGACCTATCAGCCCCAGCATTTT.

The rearrangement links TRBV11-3 to TRBJ1-1, with a weak D call TRBD1 (5 bases). V was clipped by 2 bases and J by 5 bases, with 12 bases between them. This CDR3 region has 14 residues. Per the germline V gene, CDR1 is SGHNT and CDR2 is YENEEA. The CDR3 is CASSLNTGQTEAFF. As DNA, the CDR3 is TGTGCCAGCAGCTTAAACACGGGGCAGACTGAAGCTTTCTTT.

V gene TRBV27 combines with J gene TRBJ1-1; no firm D call. CDR3 length: 17 amino acids. Germline V gene sequence: CDR1 MNHEY, CDR2 SMNVEV (reference sequence). Deletions cut 0 bases from V and 0 bases from J, with 14 bases between. The CDR3 sequence is CASSLSQRPFMNTEAFF. The CDR3 coding sequence is TGTGCCAGCAGTTTATCGCAACGGCCGTTTATGAACACTGAAGCTTTCTTT.

This chain connects TRBV7-3 to TRBJ2-2; 8 nucleotides line up with TRBD2. After removal of 2 bases from V and 0 bases from J, the junction contained 5 bases not matched to a gene. The CDR3 runs to 17 residues. Germline V gene sequence: CDR1 SGHTA, CDR2 FQGTGA. DNA for the CDR3: TGTGCCAGCAGCTTATTCGGGGGGGAACCGAACACCGGGGAGCTGTTTTTT. Residues: CASSLFGGEPNTGELFF.

This clone was detected a few times. The chain employs TRBV6-5 and TRBJ2-7; 10 positions match TRBD1. Trimming cost V 8 bases and J 7 bases; bases outside gene matches: 14. The CDR3 has 15 amino acids. The germline V gene encodes CDR1 MNHEY and CDR2 SVGAGI. CDR3 sequence reads: CASSVQTGGAGEQYF. The CDR3 nucleotides read TGTGCCAGCTCTGTCCAGACAGGGGGCGCGGGGGAGCAGTACTTC.

This chain uses TRBV2 with TRBJ2-3; 16 bases map to TRBD2. This CDR3 has 17 residues. J gave up 4 bases and V 6 bases, and 7 bases lay outside the gene matches. The germline gives CDR1 SNHLY, CDR2 FYNNEI. The CDR3 DNA follows: TGTGCCAGCAGCGAGGGACTAGCGGGGGGGGCCGCAGATACGCAGTATTTT. Its translation is CASSEGLAGGAADTQYF.

Only a few counts were recorded for this clone. The CDR3 coding sequence is TGTGCCAGCAGCCTGGGACAGGGGTATAATTCACCCCTCCACTTT. Translation: CASSLGQGYNSPLHF. The chain recombines TRBV7-6 with TRBJ1-6; TRBD1 agrees at 10 bases. Germline-derived CDR1 and CDR2 are SGHVS and FNYEAQ. V shed 5 bases, J shed 4 bases, and the junction held 2 bases outside the gene matches. This CDR3 is 15 amino acids long. The full variable domain, its missing parts supplied by reference TRBV7-6 and TRBJ1-6, is GAGVSQSPRYKVTKRGQDVALRCDPISGHVSLYWYRQALGQGPEFLTYFNYEAQQDKSGLPNDRFSAERPEGSISTLTIQRTEQRDSAMYRCASSLGQGYNSPLHFGNGTRLTVT.